The 26 T cell receptor beta chains given below trace back to one sample, sequenced in a study of T cell changes during pregnancy in multiple sclerosis. TCRdb's copy holds only in-frame clones and misses some; the assay was immunoSEQ multiplex PCR. The table shows about 17,000 clones, with around 82% occurring only once. The specimen comprised CD8+ T cells from peripheral blood mononuclear cells, sampled in the third trimester of pregnancy. The receptors derive from a female donor in good health, enrolled as a control in a pregnancy study.

V is TRBV10-1 and J is TRBJ1-1; D is perhaps TRBD1 (6 bases). Germline CDR1 WNHNN, CDR2 SYGVQD (reference sequence). The CDR3 contains 14 residues. V gave up 3 bases and J gave up 5 bases, with 13 bases separating them. CDR3 DNA: TGCGCCAGCAGTGAACAGGGTTTCAAGACTGAAGCTTTCTTT. Translation gives CASSEQGFKTEAFF.

This sequence joins TRBV14 and TRBJ2-7, with D possibly TRBD1 on 5 matching bases. This CDR3 region has 15 residues. The germline V gene encodes CDR1 SGHDN and CDR2 FVKESK. Trimming stripped 4 bases from V and 2 bases from J, with 15 bases between. The CDR3, as DNA: TGTGCCAGCAGCCCCCCCGCAGGGTATCCCTACGAGCAGTACTTC. Residues: CASSPPAGYPYEQYF.

The gene calls are TRBV30 and TRBJ2-1; 8 bases match TRBD2. This CDR3 contains 15 residues. Germline values: CDR1 GTSNPN, CDR2 SVGIG (reference sequence). The V and J ends lost 2 bases and 0 bases, in that order; junction bases with no gene match: 3. This CDR3 is CAWSSGSFSYNEQFF. The CDR3 DNA follows: TGTGCCTGGAGTAGCGGGAGCTTCTCCTACAATGAGCAGTTCTTC.

The rearrangement uses TRBV5-1 and TRBJ2-5; D may be TRBD2 (6 bases). The CDR3 consists of 14 residues. Germline V gene sequence: CDR1 SGHRS, CDR2 YFSETQ. V was shortened by 0 bases and J by 5 bases, with 11 bases between the two germline ends. The CDR3 DNA is TGCGCCAGCAGCTTGGAGGGAGGACTGGAGACCCAGTACTTC. Residues: CASSLEGGLETQYF.

The J gene is TRBJ2-1, the V gene TRBV7-9; TRBD2 matches at 12 bases. CDR1 is SEHNR and CDR2 is FQNEAQ in the germline V gene (reference sequence). This CDR3 is 17 amino acids long. With 2 bases clipped from V and 8 bases from J, the junction kept 10 bases outside the gene matches. DNA of the CDR3: TGTGCCAGCAGCTTATTGGTCTTAACTAGCGGGAGGCATGAGCAGTTCTTC. This encodes CASSLLVLTSGRHEQFF. The variable domain in full, with the rest retrieved from reference TRBV7-9 and TRBJ2-1, is DTGVSQNPRHKITKRGQNVTFRCDPISEHNRLYWYRQTLGQGPEFLTYFQNEAQLEKSRLLSDRFSAERPKGSFSTLEIQRTEQGDSAMYLCASSLLVLTSGRHEQFFGPGTRLTVL.

The chain joins TRBV27 to TRBJ2-7; TRBD2 matches 11 bases. With V trimmed by 2 bases and J by 5 bases, 5 bases remained unmatched. This CDR3 region has 15 residues. The germline gives CDR1 MNHEY, CDR2 SMNVEV (reference sequence). CDR3 sequence: CASSLGTSGSHEQYF. As DNA, the CDR3 is TGTGCCAGCAGTTTAGGTACTAGCGGGAGTCACGAGCAGTACTTC.

The chain is built from TRBV11-2 and TRBJ2-3; TRBD2 agrees at 15 bases. The CDR3 sequence is 20 residues long. Losses at the gene ends were 0 bases for V and 5 bases for J; bases not matched to a gene: 12. The germline CDR1 and CDR2 sequences are SGHAT and FQNNGV. The CDR3 region has the DNA TGTGCCAGCAGCTTAGAGGGACTAGCGGGAGGTCTCGACCGGGGAGATACGCAGTATTTT. It is translated as CASSLEGLAGGLDRGDTQYF.

This chain links TRBV11-2 with TRBJ1-5; 10 nucleotides align to TRBD1. Germline trimming cut 5 bases from V and 9 bases from J; bases unmatched to any gene: 7. CDR3 length: 14 residues. The germline V gene encodes CDR1 SGHAT and CDR2 FQNNGV. CDR3 coding DNA: TGTGCCAGCAGCATTGACAGGGGGCGGTGGCCCCAGCATTTT. As protein: CASSIDRGRWPQHF.

V gene TRBV28 combines with J gene TRBJ1-2; D might be TRBD1 (6 bases). V was trimmed by 8 bases and J by 5 bases, leaving 15 bases between them. CDR1 and CDR2 (germline): MDHEN, SYDVKM. There are 13 residues in the CDR3. The CDR3, as DNA: TGTGCCAGCTCGTCACGGGGGGCATATGGCTACACCTTC. Translated, it gives CASSSRGAYGYTF.

This chain connects TRBV10-2 to TRBJ2-7, with 8 nucleotides matching TRBD2. V lost 8 bases and J lost 2; bases outside the gene matches: 17. The CDR3 extends over 17 amino acids. Germline V CDR1 and CDR2: WSHSY, SAAADI. CDR3: CASVGTNAGRGAYEQYF. DNA for the CDR3: TGCGCCAGCGTGGGGACCAACGCGGGGCGGGGGGCCTACGAGCAGTACTTC.

The chain employs TRBV19 and TRBJ2-3; 10 bases match TRBD2. CDR1 is LNHDA, CDR2 SQIVND, per germline (reference sequence). The CDR3 spans 15 residues. J was trimmed by 0 bases and V by 4 bases; bases with no gene match: 1. The CDR3 is CASSKTSGSTDTQYF. For the CDR3, the DNA is TGTGCCAGTAGTAAGACTAGCGGGAGCACAGATACGCAGTATTTT. Variable domain in full (rest from reference TRBV19 and TRBJ2-3): DGGITQSPKYLFRKEGQNVTLSCEQNLNHDAMYWYRQDPGQGLRLIYYSQIVNDFQKGDIAEGYSVSREKKESFPLTVTSAQKNPTAFYLCASSKTSGSTDTQYFGPGTRLTVL.

The rearrangement links TRBV19 to TRBJ2-1; 10 bases agree with TRBD1. Trimming at V came to 6 bases and at J to 5 bases, leaving 7 bases not matched to a gene. Looked up from germline, CDR1 is LNHDA and CDR2 is SQIVND (reference sequence). The CDR3 extends over 15 amino acids. This chain's CDR3 is CASRTGTGANNEQFF. In DNA, the CDR3 is TGTGCCAGTAGGACCGGGACAGGGGCTAACAATGAGCAGTTCTTC. The full variable domain, its missing parts supplied by reference TRBV19 and TRBJ2-1, is DGGITQSPKYLFRKEGQNVTLSCEQNLNHDAMYWYRQDPGQGLRLIYYSQIVNDFQKGDIAEGYSVSREKKESFPLTVTSAQKNPTAFYLCASRTGTGANNEQFFGPGTRLTVL.

V and J are TRBV4-1 and TRBJ2-3; 12 nucleotides match TRBD2. There are 19 residues in the CDR3. Unmatched junction bases numbered 10, after V lost 3 bases and J lost 0 bases. In germline, CDR1 is MGHRA, CDR2 YSYEKL. The CDR3 reads CASSHLRTSGNPSTDTQYF. DNA for the CDR3: TGCGCCAGCAGCCATCTTCGGACTAGCGGGAACCCTAGCACAGATACGCAGTATTTT.

CDR3 sequence: CASSISYRAPEAFF. CDR3 coding DNA: TGTGCCAGTAGTATATCATACAGGGCCCCTGAAGCTTTCTTT. The gene calls are TRBV19 and TRBJ1-1; D is possibly TRBD1 (6 bases). The CDR3 is 14 residues long. V was clipped by 2 bases and J by 6 bases, with 13 bases between them. CDR1 and CDR2 (germline): LNHDA, SQIVND (reference sequence).

The rearrangement links TRBV19 to TRBJ1-5, with D tentatively TRBD1 (5 bases). V was cut by 0 bases and J by 5 bases, with 8 bases left in between. The CDR3 is 14 residues long. In germline, CDR1 is LNHDA, CDR2 SQIVND (reference sequence). This CDR3 is CASSIEVRDQPQHF. The DNA of the CDR3 is TGTGCCAGTAGTATAGAGGTCAGGGATCAGCCCCAGCATTTT. The full variable domain, in which reference TRBV19 and TRBJ1-5 provide the parts outside the CDR3, is DGGITQSPKYLFRKEGQNVTLSCEQNLNHDAMYWYRQDPGQGLRLIYYSQIVNDFQKGDIAEGYSVSREKKESFPLTVTSAQKNPTAFYLCASSIEVRDQPQHFGDGTRLSIL.

The V gene is TRBV9, the J gene TRBJ2-3, with 10 nucleotides matching TRBD2. V lost 0 bases to trimming and J lost 1 base; unmatched junction nucleotides: 8. The CDR3 loop spans 18 amino acids. In germline, CDR1 is SGDLS, CDR2 YYNGEE. Here the CDR3 reads CASSVEASGGRGTDTQYF. Written as DNA, the CDR3 is TGTGCCAGCAGCGTAGAGGCTAGCGGGGGCCGGGGCACAGATACGCAGTATTTT.

The genes are TRBV5-4 and TRBJ1-1; no clear D. V was clipped by 0 bases and J by 2 bases, with 8 bases between them. Germline CDR1 and CDR2: SGHNT and YYREEE (reference sequence). The CDR3 runs to 14 residues. Here the CDR3 DNA reads TGTGCCAGCAGCTTGGCTGCGGGAAACACTGAAGCTTTCTTT. This encodes CASSLAAGNTEAFF.

This clone occurred a few times. V gene TRBV27 combines with J gene TRBJ1-2; 8 bases match TRBD1. Losses at the gene ends were 6 bases for V and 5 bases for J; bases not matched to a gene: 8. The CDR3 has 14 amino acids. Germline V gene sequence: CDR1 MNHEY, CDR2 SMNVEV (reference sequence). The DNA of the CDR3 is TGTGCCAGCAGACCAGGGGGCGTTCCGTATGGCTACACCTTC. Its protein is CASRPGGVPYGYTF.

The V gene is TRBV7-6, the J gene TRBJ1-4; D is uncertain. CDR1 is SGHVS, CDR2 FNYEAQ, per germline. Trimming stripped 3 bases from V and 6 bases from J, with 5 bases between. The CDR3 has 12 amino acids. The CDR3 DNA sequence: TGTGCCAGCAGCTTCGGGGATGAAAAACTGTTTTTT. This sequence encodes CASSFGDEKLFF. The complete variable domain, with remaining parts taken from reference TRBV7-6 and TRBJ1-4, reads GAGVSQSPRYKVTKRGQDVALRCDPISGHVSLYWYRQALGQGPEFLTYFNYEAQQDKSGLPNDRFSAERPEGSISTLTIQRTEQRDSAMYRCASSFGDEKLFFGSGTQLSVL.

V usage is TRBV28 and J usage is TRBJ1-2; no clear D gene. There are 13 residues in the CDR3. The germline gives CDR1 MDHEN, CDR2 SYDVKM. V shed 7 bases and J shed 4 bases, with 13 bases lying between them. The CDR3 nucleotides are TGTGCCAGCACTGACTCCGGGTTCTATGGCTACACCTTC. This sequence encodes CASTDSGFYGYTF.

CDR3 residues: CASSSRWGGNEQFF. CDR3 nucleotides: TGCGCCAGCAGCTCCCGATGGGGGGGAAATGAGCAGTTCTTC. V and J are TRBV5-1 and TRBJ2-1; the match to TRBD2 covers 7 bases. Looked up from germline, CDR1 is SGHRS and CDR2 is YFSETQ. The CDR3 totals 14 residues. Trimming at V came to 3 bases and at J to 7 bases, leaving 7 bases not matched to a gene.

The chain recombines TRBV5-6 with TRBJ2-7, with D maybe TRBD1 (6 bases). Trimming removed 3 bases from V and 3 bases from J, with 10 bases in between. Germline lookup yields CDR1 SGHDT and CDR2 YYEEEE. This CDR3 is 13 amino acids long. The CDR3 is CASSWDTNYEQYF. The CDR3, as DNA: TGTGCCAGCAGCTGGGACACCAACTACGAGCAGTACTTC.

This sequence joins TRBV5-4 and TRBJ1-1; D is possibly TRBD1 (5 bases). Trimming removed 4 bases from V and 3 bases from J, with 13 bases in between. The CDR3 loop spans 14 amino acids. Germline assignment: CDR1 SGHNT and CDR2 YYREEE (reference sequence). This chain's CDR3 is CASSILGGYTEAFF. The CDR3 DNA follows: TGTGCCAGCAGCATCCTGGGGGGTTACACTGAAGCTTTCTTT.

The chain carries TRBV30 and TRBJ2-5, with 10 bases fitting TRBD2. Germline values: CDR1 GTSNPN, CDR2 SVGIG (reference sequence). The CDR3 length is 15 residues. After removal of 1 base from V and 4 bases from J, the junction contained 6 bases not matched to a gene. This chain's CDR3 is CAWSASGGVGETQYF. CDR3 DNA: TGTGCCTGGAGTGCTAGCGGGGGAGTCGGAGAGACCCAGTACTTC.

The chain employs TRBV7-9 and TRBJ1-1; D possibly corresponds to TRBD1 (5 bases). The CDR3 loop spans 15 amino acids. V was pared by 1 base and J by 1 base, with 10 bases between. The germline gives CDR1 SEHNR, CDR2 FQNEAQ (reference sequence). The CDR3 here is CASSLGATGNTEAFF. CDR3 DNA: TGTGCCAGCAGCTTAGGAGCCACAGGGAACACTGAAGCTTTCTTT. Variable domain in full (rest from reference TRBV7-9 and TRBJ1-1): DTGVSQNPRHKITKRGQNVTFRCDPISEHNRLYWYRQTLGQGPEFLTYFQNEAQLEKSRLLSDRFSAERPKGSFSTLEIQRTEQGDSAMYLCASSLGATGNTEAFFGQGTRLTVV.

This chain links TRBV9 with TRBJ2-7, with 7 bases identical to TRBD1. With V trimmed by 4 bases and J by 0 bases, 7 bases remained unmatched. There are 15 residues in the CDR3. Germline-derived CDR1 and CDR2 are SGDLS and YYNGEE. DNA for the CDR3: TGTGCCAGCAGCCCTAGACAGGGAGCCTCCTACGAGCAGTACTTC. This sequence encodes CASSPRQGASYEQYF.